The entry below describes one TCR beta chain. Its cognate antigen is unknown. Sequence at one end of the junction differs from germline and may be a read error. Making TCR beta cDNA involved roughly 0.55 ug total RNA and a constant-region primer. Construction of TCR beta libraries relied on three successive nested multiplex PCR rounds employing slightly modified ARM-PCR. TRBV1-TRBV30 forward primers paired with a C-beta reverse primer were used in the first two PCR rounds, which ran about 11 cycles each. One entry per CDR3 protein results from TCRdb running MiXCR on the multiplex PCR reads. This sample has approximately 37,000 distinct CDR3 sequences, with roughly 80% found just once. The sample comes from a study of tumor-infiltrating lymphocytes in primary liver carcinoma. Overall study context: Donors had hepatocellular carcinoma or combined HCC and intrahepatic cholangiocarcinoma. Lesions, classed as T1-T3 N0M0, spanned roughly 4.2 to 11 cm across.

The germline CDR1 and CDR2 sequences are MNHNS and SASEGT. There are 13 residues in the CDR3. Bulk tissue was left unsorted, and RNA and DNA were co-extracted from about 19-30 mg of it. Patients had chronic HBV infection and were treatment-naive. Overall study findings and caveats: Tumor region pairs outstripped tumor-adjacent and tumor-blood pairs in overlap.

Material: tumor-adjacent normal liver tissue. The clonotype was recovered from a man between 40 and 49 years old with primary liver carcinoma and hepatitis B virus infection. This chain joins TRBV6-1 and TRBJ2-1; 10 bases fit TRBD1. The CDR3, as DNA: TGTGCCGGCAGAGAAGGGACAGGGGATGAGCAGTTCTTC. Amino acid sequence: CAGREGTGDEQFF.